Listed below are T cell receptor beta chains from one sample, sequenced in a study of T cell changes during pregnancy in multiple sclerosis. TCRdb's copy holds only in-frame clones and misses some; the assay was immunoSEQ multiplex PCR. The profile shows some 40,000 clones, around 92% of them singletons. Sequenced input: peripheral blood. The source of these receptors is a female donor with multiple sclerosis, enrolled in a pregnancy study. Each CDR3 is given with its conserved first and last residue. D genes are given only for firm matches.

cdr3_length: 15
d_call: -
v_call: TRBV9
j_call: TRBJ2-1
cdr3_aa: CASSVVSGSYNEQFF

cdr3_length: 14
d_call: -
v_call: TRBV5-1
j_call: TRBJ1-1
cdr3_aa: CASKSGQLNTEAFF

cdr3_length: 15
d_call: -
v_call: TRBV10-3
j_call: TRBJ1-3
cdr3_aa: CAISELGVSGNTIYF

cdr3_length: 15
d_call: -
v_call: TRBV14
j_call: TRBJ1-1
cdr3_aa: CASSRQQGGTTEAFF

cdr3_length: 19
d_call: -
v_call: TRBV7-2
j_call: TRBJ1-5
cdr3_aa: CASSPNPGHYGTGNQPQHF

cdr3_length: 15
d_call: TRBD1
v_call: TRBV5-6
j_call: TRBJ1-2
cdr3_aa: CASSFGTGSDYGYTF

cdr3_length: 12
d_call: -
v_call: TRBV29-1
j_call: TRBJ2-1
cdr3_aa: CSVAGGSNEQFF

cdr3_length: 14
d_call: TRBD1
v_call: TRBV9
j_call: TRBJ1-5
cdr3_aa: CASSAGQTNQPQHF

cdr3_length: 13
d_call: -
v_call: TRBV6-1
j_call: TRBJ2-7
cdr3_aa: CASRIQGGNEQYF

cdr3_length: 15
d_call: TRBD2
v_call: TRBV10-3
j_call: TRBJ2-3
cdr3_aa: CAISDGTSEADTQYF

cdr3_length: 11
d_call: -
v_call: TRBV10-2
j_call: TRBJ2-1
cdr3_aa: CASMGPLGQFF

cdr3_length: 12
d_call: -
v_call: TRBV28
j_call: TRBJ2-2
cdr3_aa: CASSFNTGELFF

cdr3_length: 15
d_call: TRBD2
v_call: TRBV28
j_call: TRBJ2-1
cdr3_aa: CASRVLIAGDNEQFF

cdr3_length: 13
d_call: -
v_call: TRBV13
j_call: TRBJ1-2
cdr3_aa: CASSLFSNYGYTF

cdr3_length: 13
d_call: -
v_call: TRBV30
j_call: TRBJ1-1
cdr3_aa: CAWSAIRETEAFF

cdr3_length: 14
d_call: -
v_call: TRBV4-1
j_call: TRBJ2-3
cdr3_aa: CASSPERGSDTQYF

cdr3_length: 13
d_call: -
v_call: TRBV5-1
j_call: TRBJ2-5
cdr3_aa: CASSLATRETQYF

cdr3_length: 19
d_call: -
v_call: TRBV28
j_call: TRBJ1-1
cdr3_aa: CASRQGRGAGLVRNTEAFF

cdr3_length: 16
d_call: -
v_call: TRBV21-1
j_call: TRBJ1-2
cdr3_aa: CASSTDGTVPNYGYTF

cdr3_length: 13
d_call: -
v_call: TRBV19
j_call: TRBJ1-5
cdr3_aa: CASSMSLDQPQHF

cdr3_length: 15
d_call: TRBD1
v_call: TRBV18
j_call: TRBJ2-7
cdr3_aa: CASSPGQGAKYEQYF

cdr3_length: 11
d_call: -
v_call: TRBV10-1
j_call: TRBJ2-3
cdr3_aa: CASRAGDTQYF

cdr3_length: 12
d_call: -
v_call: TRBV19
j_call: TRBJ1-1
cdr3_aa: CASRYSNTEAFF

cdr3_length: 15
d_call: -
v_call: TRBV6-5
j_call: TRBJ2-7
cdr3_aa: CASSYSWGRAYEQYF

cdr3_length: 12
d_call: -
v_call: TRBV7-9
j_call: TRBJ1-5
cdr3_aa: CASSLADQPQHF

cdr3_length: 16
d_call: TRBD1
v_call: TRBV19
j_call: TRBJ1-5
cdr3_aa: CASALYPGQGNQPQHF

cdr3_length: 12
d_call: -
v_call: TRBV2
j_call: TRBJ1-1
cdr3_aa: CASNNRDPEAFF

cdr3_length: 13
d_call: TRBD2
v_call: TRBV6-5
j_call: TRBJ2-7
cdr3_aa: CASTPGGAGEQYF

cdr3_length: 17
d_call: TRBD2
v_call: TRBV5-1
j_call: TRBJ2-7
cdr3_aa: CASSSLSGLAGNYEQYF

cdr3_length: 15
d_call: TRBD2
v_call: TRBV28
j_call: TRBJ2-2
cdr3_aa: CASSKTSGNTGELFF

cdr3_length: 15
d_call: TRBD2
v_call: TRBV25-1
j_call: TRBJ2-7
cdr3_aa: CASSERLAGVYEQYF

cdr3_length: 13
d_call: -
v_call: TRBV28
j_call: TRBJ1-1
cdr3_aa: CASREAMNTEAFF

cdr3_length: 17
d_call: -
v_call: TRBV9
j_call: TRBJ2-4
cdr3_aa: CASSVDTKEGAKNIQYF

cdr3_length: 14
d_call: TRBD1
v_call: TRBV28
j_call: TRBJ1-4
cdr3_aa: CASSSGTAFEKLFF

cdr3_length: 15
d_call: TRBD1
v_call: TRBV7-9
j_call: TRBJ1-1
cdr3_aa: CASSFFTGGISEAFF

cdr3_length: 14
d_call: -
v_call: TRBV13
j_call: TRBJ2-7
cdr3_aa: CASSLRQTPYEQYF

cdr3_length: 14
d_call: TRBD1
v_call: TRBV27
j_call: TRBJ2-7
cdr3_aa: CASSLLDRGHEQYF

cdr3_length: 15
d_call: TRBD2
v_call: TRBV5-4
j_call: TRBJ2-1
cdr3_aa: CASSFSGGSYNEQFF

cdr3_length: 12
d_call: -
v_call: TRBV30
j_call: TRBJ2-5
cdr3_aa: CAWSRSGETQYF

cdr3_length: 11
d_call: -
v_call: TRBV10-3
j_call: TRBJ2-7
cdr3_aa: CASSARNEQYF

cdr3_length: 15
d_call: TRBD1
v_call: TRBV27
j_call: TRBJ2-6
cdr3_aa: CASSRDRAGANVLTF

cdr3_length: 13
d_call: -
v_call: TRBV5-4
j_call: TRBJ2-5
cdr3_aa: CASSLAGAETQYF

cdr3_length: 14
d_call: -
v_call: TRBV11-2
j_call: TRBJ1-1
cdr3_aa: CASSLQGRNTEAFF

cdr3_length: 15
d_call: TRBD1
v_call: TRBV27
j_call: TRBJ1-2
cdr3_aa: CASSIIGQANYGYTF

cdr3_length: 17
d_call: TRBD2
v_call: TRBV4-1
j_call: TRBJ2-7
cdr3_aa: CASSQEPGLAGPHEQYF

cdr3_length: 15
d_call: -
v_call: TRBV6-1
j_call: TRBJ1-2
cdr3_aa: CASSEGEGDFYGYTF